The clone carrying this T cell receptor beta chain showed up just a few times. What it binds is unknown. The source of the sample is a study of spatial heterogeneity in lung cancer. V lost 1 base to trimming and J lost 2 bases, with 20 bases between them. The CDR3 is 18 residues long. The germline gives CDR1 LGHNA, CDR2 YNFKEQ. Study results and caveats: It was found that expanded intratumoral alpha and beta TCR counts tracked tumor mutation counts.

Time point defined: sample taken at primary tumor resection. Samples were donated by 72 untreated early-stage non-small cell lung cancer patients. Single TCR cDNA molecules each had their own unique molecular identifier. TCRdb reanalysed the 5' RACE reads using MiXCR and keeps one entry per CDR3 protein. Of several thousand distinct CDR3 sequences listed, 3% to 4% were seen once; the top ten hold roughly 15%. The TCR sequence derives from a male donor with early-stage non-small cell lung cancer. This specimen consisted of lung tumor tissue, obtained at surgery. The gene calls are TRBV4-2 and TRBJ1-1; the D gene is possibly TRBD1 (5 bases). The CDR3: CASSQVIMGRGLNTEAFF. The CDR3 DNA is TGTGCCAGCAGCCAAGTGATAATGGGACGGGGGTTAAACACTGAAGCTTTCTTT.